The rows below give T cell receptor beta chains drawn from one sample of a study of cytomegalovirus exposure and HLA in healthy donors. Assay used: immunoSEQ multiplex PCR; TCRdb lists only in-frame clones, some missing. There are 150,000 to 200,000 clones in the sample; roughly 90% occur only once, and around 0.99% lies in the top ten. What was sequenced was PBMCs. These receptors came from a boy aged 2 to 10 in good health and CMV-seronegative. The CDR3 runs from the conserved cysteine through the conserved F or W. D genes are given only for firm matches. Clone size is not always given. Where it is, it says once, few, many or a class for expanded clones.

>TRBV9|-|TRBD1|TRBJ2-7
CASSAAWAGGASGYEQYF
TGTGCCAGCAGCGCCGCCTGGGCAGGGGGCGCGTCCGGCTACGAGCAGTACTTC
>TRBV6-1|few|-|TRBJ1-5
CASSEVGGAQPQHF
TGTGCCAGCAGTGAAGTTGGGGGCGCCCAGCCCCAGCATTTT
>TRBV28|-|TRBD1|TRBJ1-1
CASSLLGQGLVAFF
TGTGCCAGCAGTTTACTGGGACAGGGCCTTGTAGCTTTCTTT
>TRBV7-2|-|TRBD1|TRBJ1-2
CASSLVTGVGNYGYTF
TGTGCCAGCAGCTTAGTCACAGGGGTGGGTAACTATGGCTACACCTTC
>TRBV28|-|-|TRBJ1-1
CAITGNTEAFF
TGTGCCATTACAGGGAACACTGAAGCTTTCTTT
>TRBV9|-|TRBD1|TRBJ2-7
CASSTGTAYEQYF
TGTGCCAGCAGCACCGGGACAGCTTACGAGCAGTACTTC
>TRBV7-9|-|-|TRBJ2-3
CASSLESGKVTDTQYF
TGTGCCAGCAGCTTAGAATCAGGGAAGGTCACAGATACGCAGTATTTT
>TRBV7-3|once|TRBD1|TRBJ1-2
CASSPGGRNGYTF
TGTGCCAGCAGCCCAGGGGGACGGAATGGCTACACCTTC
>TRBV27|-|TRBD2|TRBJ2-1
CASSLVAGVGEQFF
TGTGCCAGCAGTTTAGTAGCGGGAGTGGGTGAGCAGTTCTTC
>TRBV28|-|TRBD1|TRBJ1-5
CASSPDRGQGSNQPQHF
TGTGCCAGCAGCCCTGACAGGGGGCAAGGGAGCAATCAGCCCCAGCATTTT
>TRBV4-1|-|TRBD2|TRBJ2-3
CASSQVPSGRIGTQYF
TGCGCCAGCAGCCAAGTCCCTAGCGGGAGAATCGGTACGCAGTATTTT
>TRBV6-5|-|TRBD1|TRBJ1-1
CASGGSRQGMTFF
TGTGCCAGCGGTGGATCGCGACAGGGAATGACTTTCTTT
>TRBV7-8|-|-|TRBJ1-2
CASSLGTVYYGYTF
TGTGCCAGCAGCTTAGGGACAGTTTACTATGGCTACACCTTC
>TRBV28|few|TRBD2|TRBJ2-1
CASSTRDYALVEQFF
TGTGCCAGCAGCACCCGGGACTACGCCTTAGTTGAGCAGTTCTTC
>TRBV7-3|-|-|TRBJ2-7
CASRGDEQYF
TGTGCCAGCAGGGGAGACGAGCAGTACTTC
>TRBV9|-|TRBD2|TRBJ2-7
CASSVAVAGYEQYF
TGTGCCAGCAGCGTAGCGGTAGCGGGCTACGAGCAGTACTTC
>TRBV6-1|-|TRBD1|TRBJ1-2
CASSGGQGSYGYTF
TGTGCCAGCAGTGGAGGACAGGGGAGCTATGGCTACACCTTC
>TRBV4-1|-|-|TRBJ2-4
CATSDSQNIQYF
TGCGCCACCTCGGACAGTCAAAACATTCAGTACTTC
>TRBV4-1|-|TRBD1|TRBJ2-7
CASSPLQGRTYEQYF
TGCGCCAGCAGCCCCTTACAGGGGCGTACCTACGAGCAGTACTTC
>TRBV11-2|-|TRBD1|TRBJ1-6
CASSSMDRGSPPLHF
TGTGCCAGCAGCTCAATGGACAGGGGGTCGCCACCCCTCCACTTT
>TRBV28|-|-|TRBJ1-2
CASSLQGYGYTF
TGTGCCAGCAGTTTACAGGGCTATGGCTACACCTTC
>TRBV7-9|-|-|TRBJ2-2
CASSTRQGRGTGELFF
TGTGCCAGCAGCACCCGACAGGGGAGGGGCACCGGGGAGCTGTTTTTT
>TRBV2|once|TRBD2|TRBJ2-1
CASLPERGSNEQFF
TGTGCCAGCCTCCCGGAGCGGGGGAGCAATGAGCAGTTCTTC
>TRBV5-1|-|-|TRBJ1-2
CASSSNWTVTHGYTF
TGCGCCAGCAGCTCCAATTGGACAGTGACGCATGGCTACACCTTC
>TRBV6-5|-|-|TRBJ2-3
CASSYWPPRDTQYF
TGTGCCAGCAGTTACTGGCCCCCCCGAGATACGCAGTATTTT
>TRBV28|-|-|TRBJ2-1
CASSLRQVSYNEQFF
TGTGCCAGCAGTTTACGCCAGGTGTCCTACAATGAGCAGTTCTTC
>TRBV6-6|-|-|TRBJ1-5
CASSVVQVNQPQHF
TGTGCCAGCAGTGTGGTACAGGTCAATCAGCCCCAGCATTTT
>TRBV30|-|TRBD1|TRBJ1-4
CAWSTGTGEHEKLFF
TGTGCCTGGAGTACCGGGACAGGGGAACATGAAAAACTGTTTTTT
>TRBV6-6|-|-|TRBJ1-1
CAAKDRLGTEAFF
TGTGCCGCTAAGGACAGATTGGGCACTGAAGCTTTCTTT
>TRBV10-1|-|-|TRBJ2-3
CASSYWGREDTQYF
TGCGCCAGCAGTTACTGGGGCAGGGAAGATACGCAGTATTTT
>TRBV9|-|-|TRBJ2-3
CASSVGASSTDTQYF
TGTGCCAGCAGCGTAGGAGCATCTAGCACAGATACGCAGTATTTT
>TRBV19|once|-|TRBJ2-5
CASSIGAFRETQYF
TGTGCCAGTAGTATCGGTGCTTTTCGGGAGACCCAGTACTTC
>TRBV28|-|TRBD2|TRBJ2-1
CASSPYGASGGRVRFF
TGTGCCAGCAGTCCGTATGGGGCTAGCGGGGGCCGAGTCAGGTTCTTC
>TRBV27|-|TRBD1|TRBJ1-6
CASRGDRELYNSPLHF
TGTGCCAGCAGGGGGGACAGGGAACTCTATAATTCACCCCTCCACTTT
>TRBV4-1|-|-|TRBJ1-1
CASSQDPGEMTEAFF
TGCGCCAGCAGCCAAGACCCAGGGGAAATGACTGAAGCTTTCTTT